This is a list of T cell receptor beta chains from one sample in a study of blood T cell repertoires in COVID-19. The method was immunoSEQ multiplex PCR; TCRdb's version includes in-frame clones alone and lacks a portion of them. Counted here are under 350,000 clones, around 89% occurring once; the ten biggest clones make up about 5%. Material: peripheral blood. Receptors originate from a man aged 40-49 years with acute or convalescent COVID-19. Each CDR3 is given without its conserved first and last residue. Each record gives: J gene, V gene, clone size, CDR3 protein. Size is stated for part of the rows, as once, few or many counts, or as a class when the clone is expanded.

j_gene: TRBJ1-4; v_gene: TRBV5-1; abundance: .; CDR3aa: ASSLTATNEKLF
j_gene: TRBJ2-3; v_gene: TRBV18; abundance: once; CDR3aa: ASSPGTSGADTQY
j_gene: TRBJ1-5; v_gene: TRBV10-3; abundance: .; CDR3aa: AISEGGAQPQH
j_gene: TRBJ1-1; v_gene: TRBV12-3/TRBV12-4; abundance: .; CDR3aa: ASSGGHNTEAF
j_gene: TRBJ2-7; v_gene: TRBV25-1; abundance: .; CDR3aa: ASAGGGGNYEQY
j_gene: TRBJ1-2; v_gene: TRBV12-3/TRBV12-4; abundance: .; CDR3aa: ASSLRTAMGGT
j_gene: TRBJ2-7; v_gene: TRBV2; abundance: .; CDR3aa: ASSQQGRAYEQY
j_gene: TRBJ2-7; v_gene: TRBV6-1; abundance: .; CDR3aa: ASSESWTGYEQY
j_gene: TRBJ2-7; v_gene: TRBV5-4; abundance: .; CDR3aa: ASSLGQGRSYEQY
j_gene: TRBJ2-2; v_gene: TRBV25-1; abundance: .; CDR3aa: ASSDYGPGELF
j_gene: TRBJ2-1; v_gene: TRBV2; abundance: .; CDR3aa: ASRRTSGDSGNEQF
j_gene: TRBJ1-1; v_gene: TRBV5-1; abundance: .; CDR3aa: ASSLGQMNTEAF
j_gene: TRBJ1-5; v_gene: TRBV23-1; abundance: .; CDR3aa: ASSQQAGGSNQPQH
j_gene: TRBJ1-4; v_gene: TRBV2; abundance: .; CDR3aa: ASTKSGGGNEKLF
j_gene: TRBJ1-6; v_gene: TRBV27; abundance: .; CDR3aa: ASSSREGSSPLH
j_gene: TRBJ2-1; v_gene: TRBV10-3; abundance: .; CDR3aa: AIRMTSGDNEQF
j_gene: TRBJ1-2; v_gene: TRBV5-4; abundance: .; CDR3aa: ASTKQGRESGYT
j_gene: TRBJ2-3; v_gene: TRBV5-4; abundance: .; CDR3aa: ASRQDRASTDTQY
j_gene: TRBJ2-3; v_gene: TRBV7-6; abundance: .; CDR3aa: ASSLGQKGTADTQY
j_gene: TRBJ1-2; v_gene: TRBV11-2; abundance: .; CDR3aa: ASSSTGHGGAYGYT
j_gene: TRBJ2-7; v_gene: TRBV15; abundance: .; CDR3aa: ATSRAYGRAYEQY
j_gene: TRBJ1-3; v_gene: TRBV3-1/TRBV3-2; abundance: .; CDR3aa: ASAGVTRTGNTIY
j_gene: TRBJ2-2; v_gene: TRBV3-1/TRBV3-2; abundance: .; CDR3aa: ASSPMGGTGTNTGELF
j_gene: TRBJ2-1; v_gene: TRBV10-3; abundance: .; CDR3aa: AISVGTGEYNEQF
j_gene: TRBJ1-1; v_gene: TRBV7-2; abundance: few; CDR3aa: ASSLAGTNTEAF
j_gene: TRBJ2-7; v_gene: TRBV11-2; abundance: .; CDR3aa: ASSLEGAGFYEQY
j_gene: TRBJ2-1; v_gene: TRBV13; abundance: .; CDR3aa: ASSLTGTGAYNEQF
j_gene: TRBJ2-1; v_gene: TRBV19; abundance: .; CDR3aa: ATWTSNEQF
j_gene: TRBJ1-4; v_gene: TRBV15; abundance: few; CDR3aa: ATSAGGTFEKLF
j_gene: TRBJ2-7; v_gene: TRBV6-1; abundance: .; CDR3aa: ASSEGDRGTYEQY
j_gene: TRBJ2-2; v_gene: TRBV6-2/TRBV6-3; abundance: .; CDR3aa: ASSLPLPNTGELF
j_gene: TRBJ2-2; v_gene: TRBV9; abundance: .; CDR3aa: ASSAGQLIPGELF
j_gene: TRBJ1-2; v_gene: TRBV19; abundance: .; CDR3aa: ASSIRLQDGYT
j_gene: TRBJ2-1; v_gene: TRBV24-1; abundance: .; CDR3aa: ATSDRGLAGGEQF
j_gene: TRBJ2-1; v_gene: TRBV5-3; abundance: .; CDR3aa: SRSLLAGGNREQF
j_gene: TRBJ1-2; v_gene: TRBV7-9; abundance: .; CDR3aa: ASSLDIGAINGYT
j_gene: TRBJ2-2; v_gene: TRBV11-2; abundance: .; CDR3aa: ASSTYTGELF
j_gene: TRBJ1-1; v_gene: TRBV5-5; abundance: .; CDR3aa: ASSSTRLPNTEAF
j_gene: TRBJ2-3; v_gene: TRBV21-1; abundance: .; CDR3aa: ASSKGPGKSTDTQY
j_gene: TRBJ2-7; v_gene: TRBV24-1; abundance: .; CDR3aa: ATSDYGRNISLSYEQY
j_gene: TRBJ1-2; v_gene: TRBV28; abundance: .; CDR3aa: ASRPQGNYGYT
j_gene: TRBJ2-1; v_gene: TRBV15; abundance: .; CDR3aa: ATSRGGGLGGEQF
j_gene: TRBJ1-4; v_gene: TRBV5-6; abundance: few; CDR3aa: ASSGNSGGGGEKLF
j_gene: TRBJ2-3; v_gene: TRBV7-2; abundance: .; CDR3aa: ASSVWSGGTDTQY
j_gene: TRBJ1-5; v_gene: TRBV6-1; abundance: few; CDR3aa: ASSELSFRQPQH
j_gene: TRBJ2-1; v_gene: TRBV5-4; abundance: .; CDR3aa: ASTSGQSSYNEQF
j_gene: TRBJ1-5; v_gene: TRBV30; abundance: .; CDR3aa: AWSNRGDQPQH
j_gene: TRBJ2-1; v_gene: TRBV7-9; abundance: few; CDR3aa: ASSPTGYEQF
j_gene: TRBJ1-1; v_gene: TRBV4-1; abundance: .; CDR3aa: ASSNQQPNTEAF
j_gene: TRBJ1-5; v_gene: TRBV7-5; abundance: once; CDR3aa: ARSPREHSNQPQH
j_gene: TRBJ1-5; v_gene: TRBV5-1; abundance: .; CDR3aa: ASSLEGGMPQH